This is a list of T cell receptor beta chains from one sample in a study of radiation and T cells in renal cell carcinoma. Data came from immunoSEQ multiplex PCR; TCRdb stores just in-frame clones and leaves some out. This table has some 80,000 clones, approximately 87% appearing once. Specimen: blood, collected from a patient whose treatment included radiotherapy and nephrectomy. The receptor set was obtained from an older woman with renal cell carcinoma. CDR3s include the opening cysteine and the closing phenylalanine or tryptophan. The order of the fields is CDR3 length, J gene, V gene, clone size, D gene, CDR3 protein, CDR3 DNA. D genes are given only for firm matches. The size field is filled for only some rows; it gives once, few, many or a size class.

length: 14
J: TRBJ2-1
V: TRBV21-1
size: .
D: .
CDR3: CAPRVERGGYEQFF
DNA: TGTGCCCCTCGGGTAGAGAGGGGGGGCTATGAGCAGTTCTTC

length: 19
J: TRBJ1-6
V: TRBV28
size: .
D: .
CDR3: CASSPYYEYRAGYNSPLHF
DNA: TGTGCCAGCAGTCCTTACTACGAATACAGGGCAGGCTATAATTCACCCCTCCACTTT

length: 13
J: TRBJ2-1
V: TRBV6-1
size: .
D: .
CDR3: CASSLGYWNEQFF
DNA: TGTGCCAGCAGCTTAGGATACTGGAATGAGCAGTTCTTC

length: 15
J: TRBJ1-5
V: TRBV29-1
size: .
D: .
CDR3: CSVGGSEGVNQPQHF
DNA: TGCAGCGTTGGCGGGTCCGAGGGTGTAAACCAGCCCCAGCATTTT

length: 15
J: TRBJ2-5
V: TRBV11-2
size: .
D: .
CDR3: CASSLIQGGQETQYF
DNA: TGTGCCAGCAGCTTAATACAGGGTGGCCAAGAGACCCAGTACTTC

length: 15
J: TRBJ2-1
V: TRBV7-3
size: many
D: TRBD1
CDR3: CASSLKGTGGNEQFF
DNA: TGTGCCAGCAGCTTAAAGGGGACAGGGGGCAATGAGCAGTTCTTC

length: 13
J: TRBJ2-7
V: TRBV29-1
size: once
D: .
CDR3: CSVEDSETYEQYF
DNA: TGCAGCGTTGAAGACAGTGAGACCTACGAGCAGTACTTC

length: 14
J: TRBJ1-6
V: TRBV27
size: .
D: .
CDR3: CASRTGLYNSPLHF
DNA: TGTGCCAGCAGGACCGGGCTCTATAATTCACCCCTCCACTTT

length: 13
J: TRBJ1-2
V: TRBV2
size: .
D: .
CDR3: CAGSYPANYGYTF
DNA: TGTGCCGGCAGTTACCCAGCTAACTATGGCTACACCTTC

length: 18
J: TRBJ1-2
V: TRBV27
size: few
D: TRBD1
CDR3: CASSRTGTGGASPYGYTF
DNA: TGTGCCAGCAGCCGGACCGGGACAGGGGGTGCTTCCCCCTATGGCTACACCTTC

length: 17
J: TRBJ2-5
V: TRBV10-1
size: .
D: .
CDR3: CASSCRRTVVRKETQYF
DNA: TGCGCCAGCAGCTGTCGGAGGACAGTTGTTCGTAAAGAGACCCAGTACTTC

length: 14
J: TRBJ2-5
V: TRBV7-2
size: .
D: .
CDR3: CASRLGPLTGREYF
DNA: TGTGCCAGCAGGTTAGGCCCTCTGACAGGGAGGGAGTACTTC

length: 17
J: TRBJ1-2
V: TRBV10-3
size: .
D: TRBD1
CDR3: CAISEPGQGADFYGYTF
DNA: TGTGCCATCAGTGAGCCCGGACAGGGGGCTGATTTTTATGGCTACACCTTC

length: 15
J: TRBJ1-1
V: TRBV19
size: .
D: .
CDR3: CASSIEGPLYTEAFF
DNA: TGTGCCAGTAGTATAGAGGGACCATTATACACTGAAGCTTTCTTT

length: 15
J: TRBJ2-7
V: TRBV29-1
size: .
D: TRBD2
CDR3: CSALGLAGGEYEQYF
DNA: TGCAGCGCCCTCGGACTAGCGGGAGGGGAGTACGAGCAGTACTTC

length: 12
J: TRBJ1-1
V: TRBV6-1
size: .
D: .
CDR3: CASSILQGLAFF
DNA: TGTGCCAGCAGTATACTACAGGGATTAGCTTTCTTT

length: 16
J: TRBJ1-1
V: TRBV18
size: .
D: .
CDR3: CASSPPSSQTNTEAFF
DNA: TGTGCCAGCTCACCACCGTCGTCACAAACCAACACTGAAGCTTTCTTT

length: 16
J: TRBJ2-3
V: TRBV7-8
size: .
D: .
CDR3: CASSLAFSGNTDTQYF
DNA: TGTGCCAGCAGCTTAGCGTTTAGTGGCAACACAGATACGCAGTATTTT

length: 13
J: TRBJ1-1
V: TRBV5-4
size: .
D: .
CDR3: CASSFRPNTEAFF
DNA: TGTGCCAGCAGCTTTCGGCCGAACACTGAAGCTTTCTTT

length: 13
J: TRBJ1-2
V: TRBV28
size: .
D: .
CDR3: CASSFVHLNGYTF
DNA: TGTGCCAGCAGTTTTGTTCACCTTAATGGCTACACCTTC

length: 14
J: TRBJ1-1
V: TRBV19
size: few
D: .
CDR3: CASRPFGGDTEAFF
DNA: TGTGCCAGTAGGCCTTTTGGGGGGGACACTGAAGCTTTCTTT

length: 13
J: TRBJ2-2
V: TRBV5-6
size: .
D: .
CDR3: CASSFPGAGELFF
DNA: TGTGCCAGCAGCTTTCCAGGGGCCGGGGAGCTGTTTTTT

length: 15
J: TRBJ1-3
V: TRBV9
size: .
D: .
CDR3: CASSVGDRLGNTIYF
DNA: TGTGCCAGCAGCGTAGGTGACAGGTTGGGAAACACCATATATTTT

length: 15
J: TRBJ2-3
V: TRBV2
size: few
D: TRBD2
CDR3: CASSPQRGTGDTQYF
DNA: TGTGCCAGCAGCCCCCAGCGGGGGACGGGAGATACGCAGTATTTT

length: 13
J: TRBJ2-7
V: TRBV19
size: .
D: .
CDR3: CASSPGAGYEQYF
DNA: TGTGCCAGTAGCCCCGGGGCAGGATACGAGCAGTACTTC

length: 15
J: TRBJ1-1
V: TRBV28
size: .
D: .
CDR3: CASRWTSGVGTEAFF
DNA: TGTGCCAGCAGGTGGACCTCAGGAGTTGGCACTGAAGCTTTCTTT

length: 13
J: TRBJ1-2
V: TRBV18
size: .
D: .
CDR3: CASSPEGDYGYTF
DNA: TGTGCCAGCTCCCCTGAGGGGGACTATGGCTACACCTTC

length: 20
J: TRBJ2-7
V: TRBV28
size: .
D: TRBD2
CDR3: CASSSGTSGTPRIRPYEQYF
DNA: TGTGCCAGCAGTTCCGGGACTAGCGGGACTCCTCGGATTCGTCCCTACGAGCAGTACTTC

length: 17
J: TRBJ1-4
V: TRBV4-3
size: .
D: TRBD1
CDR3: CASSHTGQGVTNEKLFF
DNA: TGCGCCAGCAGCCATACGGGACAGGGAGTCACTAATGAAAAACTGTTTTTT

length: 16
J: TRBJ2-1
V: TRBV15
size: .
D: .
CDR3: CATSRISGPRANEQFF
DNA: TGTGCCACCAGCAGAATTTCGGGACCGAGGGCCAATGAGCAGTTCTTC

length: 14
J: TRBJ1-4
V: TRBV6-6
size: .
D: .
CDR3: CASSYRRVNEKLFF
DNA: TGTGCCAGCAGTTACCGAAGAGTTAATGAAAAACTGTTTTTT

length: 16
J: TRBJ2-3
V: TRBV4-1
size: .
D: TRBD1
CDR3: CASSQGWGTGRGTQYF
DNA: TGCGCCAGCAGCCAAGGATGGGGGACAGGCCGAGGTACGCAGTATTTT